Following are 28 T cell receptor beta chains from one sample sequenced in a study of identical twins. One entry per CDR3 protein, called by TCRdb with MiXCR from the 5' RACE reads. The sample has 550,000 to 800,000 distinct CDR3 sequences, roughly 7.2% seen once. Another study also made use of these data, one on yellow fever vaccine responses in identical twins.

The specimen sequenced was PBMCs. These receptor sequences come from a woman under 30 in good health.

This rearrangement joins TRBV3-1 to TRBJ2-1; a weak D match, TRBD2 (5 bases). Germline-derived CDR1 and CDR2 are LGHDT and YNNKEL (reference sequence). The CDR3 is made up of 15 amino acids. V was shortened by 0 bases and J by 1 base, with 7 bases between the two germline ends. The CDR3 region has the DNA TGTGCCAGCAGCCAAGACACGGGATCCTACAATGAGCAGTTCTTC. Its protein is CASSQDTGSYNEQFF.

This clonotype was seen a few times. This chain connects TRBV18 to TRBJ1-5, with D possibly TRBD1 on 5 matching bases. Trimming cost V 2 bases and J 7 bases, with 9 bases left between them. CDR1 and CDR2 from the germline V gene are KGHSH and LQKENI. This CDR3 has 13 residues. The CDR3 DNA is TGTGCCAGCTCACCAACGGGGCCCCAGCCCCAGCATTTT. Amino acids: CASSPTGPQPQHF. The full variable domain, its missing parts supplied by reference TRBV18 and TRBJ1-5, is NAGVMQNPRHLVRRRGQEARLRCSPMKGHSHVYWYRQLPEEGLKFMVYLQKENIIDESGMPKERFSAEFPKEGPSILRIQQVVRGDSAAYFCASSPTGPQPQHFGDGTRLSIL.

This clonotype was detected many times. The V call is TRBV24-1, the J call TRBJ2-2; D possibly corresponds to TRBD2 (6 bases). The CDR3 is made up of 17 amino acids. Trimming cost V 4 bases and J 0 bases, with 14 bases left between them. The V gene's germline CDR1 is KGHDR and CDR2 SFDVKD. CDR3 nucleotide sequence: TGTGCCACCAGTGAACCGGGACTCCACGCGAACACCGGGGAGCTGTTTTTT. Its translation is CATSEPGLHANTGELFF.

This clonotype was seen a handful of times. The gene calls are TRBV4-1 and TRBJ2-1; 8 positions agree with TRBD2. CDR3 length: 17 residues. V lost 3 bases, J lost 2 bases, and 9 bases stayed unmatched. Germline lookup yields CDR1 MGHRA and CDR2 YSYEKL. The CDR3: CASSQAQLAEPYNEQFF. In DNA form, the CDR3 reads TGCGCCAGCAGCCAGGCCCAACTAGCGGAGCCCTACAATGAGCAGTTCTTC.

This clonotype appeared many times. This chain joins TRBV18 and TRBJ2-1, with TRBD2 matching over 10 bases. The CDR3 extends over 17 amino acids. In germline, CDR1 is KGHSH, CDR2 LQKENI. With 2 bases clipped from V and 5 bases from J, the junction kept 9 bases outside the gene matches. The CDR3 DNA is TGTGCCAGCTCACCATTCCCACCTAGCGGGAGCGACAATGAGCAGTTCTTC. Protein sequence: CASSPFPPSGSDNEQFF. The complete variable domain, with remaining parts taken from reference TRBV18 and TRBJ2-1, reads NAGVMQNPRHLVRRRGQEARLRCSPMKGHSHVYWYRQLPEEGLKFMVYLQKENIIDESGMPKERFSAEFPKEGPSILRIQQVVRGDSAAYFCASSPFPPSGSDNEQFFGPGTRLTVL.

This chain links TRBV29-1 with TRBJ1-2, with D possibly TRBD1 on 6 matching bases. CDR1 is SQVTM and CDR2 is ANQGSEA in the germline V gene. Trimming pared 8 bases from V and 6 bases from J, leaving 13 bases between. The CDR3 is 11 amino acids. The DNA of the CDR3 is TGCAGCCACACAGGGTTAGATGGCTACACCTTC. Its protein is CSHTGLDGYTF.

This clonotype has just a few counts. J is TRBJ2-5 and V is TRBV7-9, with 7 bases matching TRBD1. The CDR3 runs 14 residues. The junction had 5 bases not matched to a gene; V was cut back by 5 bases and J by 2 bases. Germline loops: CDR1 SEHNR, CDR2 FQNEAQ (reference sequence). The CDR3 bases are TGTGCCAGCAGCCACAGGGGAGTTCAAGAGACCCAGTACTTC. It encodes CASSHRGVQETQYF.

The chain recombines TRBV12-3 or TRBV12-4 with TRBJ1-4; possible D gene TRBD1, 5 bases. This CDR3 is 14 amino acids long. V lost 7 bases and J lost 8, with 17 bases in between. The CDR3 reads CASTTGTGLEKLFF. The CDR3 DNA sequence: TGTGCCAGCACCACCGGGACTGGCCTGGAAAAACTGTTTTTT.

A few counts support this clonotype. The DNA of the CDR3 is TGTGCCAGCAGTTTACGGCCAGCGGTAGCCTACGAGCAGTACTTC. It codes for CASSLRPAVAYEQYF. The chain combines TRBV27 with TRBJ2-7; tentatively, D is TRBD2 (5 bases). V was pared by 2 bases and J by 2 bases, with 13 bases between. This CDR3 has 15 amino acids. CDR1 and CDR2 from the germline V gene are MNHEY and SMNVEV (reference sequence).

This clonotype was detected only a few times. The chain employs TRBV20-1 and TRBJ2-3, with 7 nucleotides matching TRBD2. The length of the CDR3 is 13 residues. CDR1 and CDR2 (germline): DFQATT, SNEGSKA (reference sequence). The trim removed 5 bases at V and 6 bases at J, leaving 8 bases unmatched. The CDR3 region is CSAGGRVRDTQYF. DNA for the CDR3: TGCAGTGCTGGAGGGAGGGTGAGGGATACGCAGTATTTT.

The chain joins TRBV5-1 to TRBJ2-5; TRBD2 might be the D (6 bases). Trimming took off 4 bases at V and 5 bases at J, with 18 bases between the two ends. Germline assignment: CDR1 SGHRS and CDR2 YFSETQ. This CDR3 contains 15 residues. The DNA of the CDR3 is TGCGCCAGCAGCCAGACGCGGACTATTTTCGAGACCCAGTACTTC. This sequence encodes CASSQTRTIFETQYF.

V gene TRBV28 combines with J gene TRBJ1-2; TRBD1 matches 7 bases. The CDR3 sequence is 15 residues long. Trimming at V came to 6 bases and at J to 1 base, leaving 8 bases not matched to a gene. Looked up from germline, CDR1 is MDHEN and CDR2 is SYDVKM. CDR3: CASREGGQINYGYTF. The CDR3 coding sequence is TGTGCCAGCAGGGAAGGGGGACAGATTAACTATGGCTACACCTTC.

This clonotype turned up a few times. This sequence joins TRBV5-1 and TRBJ2-3, with 13 bases matching TRBD2. The germline V gene encodes CDR1 SGHRS and CDR2 YFSETQ. With V trimmed by 1 base and J by 1 base, 6 bases remained unmatched. This CDR3 contains 18 residues. The CDR3 loop is CASSLQLAGGHRTDTQYF. CDR3 in DNA: TGCGCCAGCAGCTTGCAACTAGCGGGGGGGCATCGCACAGATACGCAGTATTTT.

This clonotype was counted between two and nine times. CDR3 in DNA: TGTGCCAGCAGCCAAGACCAAGCGGGAGGGCCTGGTTCGTACAATGAGCAGTTCTTC. Its translation: CASSQDQAGGPGSYNEQFF. The V call is TRBV3-1, the J call TRBJ2-1; 10 nucleotides line up with TRBD2. This CDR3 contains 19 residues. Losses at the gene ends were 0 bases for V and 4 bases for J; bases not matched to a gene: 12. CDR1 and CDR2 from the germline V gene are LGHDT and YNNKEL (reference sequence).

This clonotype occurred a few times. The chain uses TRBV10-3 and TRBJ1-6; 9 bases map to TRBD1. The germline V gene encodes CDR1 ENHRY and CDR2 SYGVKD. The V segment lost 4 bases and the J segment 10 bases; nucleotides outside the gene matches: 11. This CDR3 spans 16 amino acids. The CDR3 DNA reads TGTGCCATCAGTGGAACCCCACAGGGGGCTTACTCACCCCTCCACTTT. The encoded protein is CAISGTPQGAYSPLHF.

The chain is built from TRBV12-3 or TRBV12-4 and TRBJ1-4; D call uncertain. Trimming cost V 5 bases and J 0 bases, with 10 bases left between them. This CDR3 comprises 15 residues. Written as DNA, the CDR3 is TGTGCCAGCAGTCCAACAAGGGCAACTAATGAAAAACTGTTTTTT. The encoded protein is CASSPTRATNEKLFF.

This clonotype was seen repeatedly, ten times or more. The V gene is TRBV13, the J gene TRBJ2-3; 11 nucleotides agree with TRBD2. The CDR3 length is 16 residues. CDR1 PRHDT and CDR2 FYEKMQ come from the germline V gene (reference sequence). Trimming removed 1 base from V and 2 bases from J; junction bases left unmatched: 2. This CDR3 is CASSLASGRITDTQYF. The CDR3 DNA sequence: TGTGCCAGCAGCTTAGCTAGCGGGAGGATCACAGATACGCAGTATTTT.

This clonotype was seen a handful of times. The chain carries TRBV2 and TRBJ1-1; TRBD1 might be the D (6 bases). Germline V gene sequence: CDR1 SNHLY, CDR2 FYNNEI. V was cut by 6 bases and J by 5 bases, with 10 bases left in between. The CDR3 consists of 12 residues. This CDR3 is CASRDRITEAFF. For the CDR3, the DNA is TGTGCCAGCAGAGACAGGATTACTGAAGCTTTCTTT.

This clonotype was counted ten times or more. This chain connects TRBV5-1 to TRBJ1-2; 7 positions match TRBD1. The CDR3 length is 14 residues. CDR1 and CDR2 from the germline V gene are SGHRS and YFSETQ. The V gene end was trimmed by 4 bases and the J gene end by 7 bases; junction bases not matched to a gene: 10. CDR3 DNA sequence: TGCGCCAGCAGCGAGGGACAGCCCCAGGGTGGCTACACCTTC. The encoded protein is CASSEGQPQGGYTF. Based on the CDR3 plus reference TRBV5-1 and TRBJ1-2, the full variable domain is KAGVTQTPRYLIKTRGQQVTLSCSPISGHRSVSWYQQTPGQGLQFLFEYFSETQRNKGNFPGRFSGRQFSNSRSEMNVSTLELGDSALYLCASSEGQPQGGYTFGSGTRLTVV.

This clonotype was seen only once. A read error may be the cause here, since a much bigger clone is one base away. The V call is TRBV12-3 or TRBV12-4, the J call TRBJ1-3; D ambiguous. The CDR3 is 14 residues long. In DNA form, the CDR3 reads TGTGCCAGCAGTGTCGGCCACTCTGGAAACACCCTATATTTT. Protein sequence: CASSVGHSGNTLYF.

There are many counts of this clonotype. V and J are TRBV5-1 and TRBJ1-5; the match to TRBD1 covers 9 bases. V shed 4 bases and J 4 bases; nucleotides not matched to a gene: 3. CDR1 is SGHRS, CDR2 YFSETQ, per germline. This CDR3 region has 14 residues. CDR3 sequence (DNA): TGCGCCAGCAGCGAGACAGGGGGTAATCAGCCCCAGCATTTT. Its translation is CASSETGGNQPQHF.

This clonotype was detected ten times or more. The chain combines TRBV7-2 with TRBJ2-2; 8 bases fit TRBD2. The CDR3 runs 16 residues. With V trimmed by 6 bases and J by 6 bases, 12 bases remained unmatched. The V gene's germline CDR1 is SGHTA and CDR2 FQGNSA. Here the CDR3 reads CASRDSASGFPGELFF. CDR3 coding DNA: TGTGCCAGCAGGGATTCGGCTAGCGGGTTTCCCGGGGAGCTGTTTTTT.

In this sample, this clonotype turned up a few times. The J gene is TRBJ1-1, the V gene TRBV28; TRBD1 matches 11 bases. The CDR3 loop spans 16 amino acids. The germline gives CDR1 MDHEN, CDR2 SYDVKM. The V segment lost 6 bases and the J segment 8 bases; nucleotides outside the gene matches: 14. CDR3 nucleotides: TGTGCCAGCAGCCCCTGGGGGGACAGGGGGACCTGGGAAGCTTTCTTT. This encodes CASSPWGDRGTWEAFF.

J is TRBJ1-5 and V is TRBV6-2 or TRBV6-3, with TRBD1 identical over 8 bases. The CDR3 runs to 15 residues. Germline lookup yields CDR1 MNHEY and CDR2 SVGEGT. V gave up 6 bases and J gave up 0 bases; unmatched junction bases: 4. The CDR3 DNA sequence: TGTGCCAGCAGCTGGACAGGGTTTAGCAATCAGCCCCAGCATTTT. Protein product: CASSWTGFSNQPQHF.

At least ten counts were recorded for this clonotype. The chain employs TRBV3-1 and TRBJ2-3, with D tentatively TRBD1 or TRBD2 (7 bases each). The CDR3 loop spans 17 amino acids. The germline V and J ends were trimmed by 4 bases and 4 bases, with 21 bases remaining between them. CDR1 is LGHDT, CDR2 YNNKEL, per germline (reference sequence). CDR3 in amino acids: CASSPVQGGFLPDTQYF. The CDR3 DNA is TGTGCCAGCAGCCCCGTTCAGGGGGGGTTCCTCCCAGATACGCAGTATTTT.

This clonotype was seen a handful of times. The rearrangement uses TRBV12-3 or TRBV12-4 and TRBJ2-3; D gene unclear. Trimming cost V 7 bases and J 0 bases, with 11 bases left between them. The CDR3 covers 14 residues. The CDR3 DNA follows: TGTGCCAGCACCCTAGATATGAGCACAGATACGCAGTATTTT. This sequence encodes CASTLDMSTDTQYF.

In the case of this clonotype: A single base separates this from a much larger clone, so it may be a read error. This rearrangement joins TRBV5-1 to TRBJ2-3; TRBD1 matches 7 bases. The V and J ends lost 4 bases and 6 bases, in that order; junction bases with no gene match: 11. Germline CDR1 and CDR2: SGHRS and YFSETQ. The CDR3 covers 15 residues. The CDR3 loop reads CASSPVGRGLDTQYF. The CDR3, as DNA: TGCGCCAGCAGCCCGGTTGGAAGGGGGCTGGATACGCAGTATTTT.

This chain connects TRBV9 to TRBJ1-2, with D possibly being TRBD1 (6 bases). Trimming took off 1 base at V and 2 bases at J, with 15 bases between the two ends. This CDR3 is built from 16 residues. Germline V gene lookup returns CDR1 SGDLS and CDR2 YYNGEE. As DNA, the CDR3 is TGTGCCAGCAGCGTAAATTGGATCGGGACAAACTATGGCTACACCTTC. Translated, it gives CASSVNWIGTNYGYTF.